This T cell receptor beta chain stems from a study of control samples from healthy donors and cancer patients. TCRdb's copy holds only in-frame clones and misses some; the assay was immunoSEQ multiplex PCR. The sample comprises roughly 130,000 clones, about 88% of which are singletons, and 3.2% rests with the top ten. The sequenced material came from blood. This receptor was obtained from a man aged 45 to 65 in good health.

The CDR3 spells CASSVEGGSSYNSPLHF. The CDR3 nucleotides are TGTGCCAGCAGCGTAGAGGGGGGAAGCTCCTATAATTCACCCCTCCACTTT. The J gene is TRBJ1-6, the V gene TRBV9, with D possibly being TRBD1 (6 bases). The V end was cut by 0 bases, the J end by 0 bases, with 10 bases between. The CDR3 extends over 17 amino acids. Germline assignment: CDR1 SGDLS and CDR2 YYNGEE.